This T cell receptor beta chain was identified in a study of cytotoxic CD8 clonotypes in ibrutinib-treated CLL. Study-wide context: Response was recorded as partial in approximately 25 patients and complete in 2; at median roughly 63 months, roughly 15 remained remitted and about 12 had progressed.

Findings and limits, study-wide: Once treatment began, public clonotypes, which were uncommon, contracted or stayed stable. Clonality went higher at ibrutinib response and then dropped back toward baseline at progression.

Germline assignment: CDR1 SGHTA and CDR2 FQGTGA. Trimming removed 5 bases from V and 11 bases from J, with 16 bases in between. The CDR3 totals 13 residues. Measured with immunoSEQ multiplex PCR; TCRdb has only the in-frame clones, and not every one. There are 110,000 to 150,000 clones in the sample; about 70% occur only once, and just over 5% lies in the top ten. A word on this clone: Its antigen is still unknown.

This receptor was identified in a human donor with chronic lymphocytic leukemia. The sequenced sample was PBMCs, obtained after 24 months of ibrutinib treatment. The V call is TRBV7-3, the J call TRBJ1-5; D perhaps matches TRBD1 (6 bases). The CDR3 coding sequence is TGTGCCAGCAGCCTAAGTGGGGGCACAGCCCAGCATTTT. It encodes CASSLSGGTAQHF.